This T cell receptor beta chain was profiled in a study of T cell responses to AZD1222 COVID-19 vaccine. Whole-study results and caveats: Researchers report vaccine-associated CD4 TCRs spanning spike, with dominance at 160-218 and 743-854. Mostly white British, mostly female donors; authors suggested clonal diversity may be underestimated. Unmutated variant regions are reportedly targeted by nearly half of spike-specific TCRs.

Remarks on this clone: Its matching antigen is unknown.

V lost 0 bases to trimming and J lost 5 bases, with 14 bases between them. The CDR3 spans 15 residues. Germline V lookup: CDR1 SGHNT, CDR2 YYREEE (reference sequence). Sequencing was performed with immunoSEQ multiplex PCR; in TCRdb, only in-frame clones are kept and a portion is missing. This table holds some 110,000 clones, around 90% found once. The TCR sequence derives from an adult who received the AZD1222 COVID-19 vaccine. This sequence joins TRBV5-4 and TRBJ1-2; TRBD1 is a possible D gene (5 bases). The material sequenced was peripheral blood, taken 28 days after the second AZD1222 dose. The CDR3 spells CASSLALGAGYGYTF. CDR3 coding DNA: TGTGCCAGCAGCTTGGCCTTAGGGGCTGGGTATGGCTACACCTTC.